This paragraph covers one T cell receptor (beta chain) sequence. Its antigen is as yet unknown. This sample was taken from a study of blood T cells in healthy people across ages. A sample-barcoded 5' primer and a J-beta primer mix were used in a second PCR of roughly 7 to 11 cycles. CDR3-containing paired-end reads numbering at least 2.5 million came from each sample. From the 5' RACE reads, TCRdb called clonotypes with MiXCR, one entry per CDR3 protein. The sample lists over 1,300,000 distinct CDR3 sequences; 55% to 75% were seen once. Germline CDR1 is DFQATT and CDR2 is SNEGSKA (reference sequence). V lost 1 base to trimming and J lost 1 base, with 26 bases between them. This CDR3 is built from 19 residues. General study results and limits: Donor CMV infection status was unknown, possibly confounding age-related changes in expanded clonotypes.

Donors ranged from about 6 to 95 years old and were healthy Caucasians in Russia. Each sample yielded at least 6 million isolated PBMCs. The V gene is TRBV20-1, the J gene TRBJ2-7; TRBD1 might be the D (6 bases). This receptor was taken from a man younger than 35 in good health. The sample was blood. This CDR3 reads CSARGSTLVMGHSSYEQYF. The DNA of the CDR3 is TGCAGTGCTAGAGGCAGCACCCTTGTAATGGGACATTCTTCCTACGAGCAGTACTTC.